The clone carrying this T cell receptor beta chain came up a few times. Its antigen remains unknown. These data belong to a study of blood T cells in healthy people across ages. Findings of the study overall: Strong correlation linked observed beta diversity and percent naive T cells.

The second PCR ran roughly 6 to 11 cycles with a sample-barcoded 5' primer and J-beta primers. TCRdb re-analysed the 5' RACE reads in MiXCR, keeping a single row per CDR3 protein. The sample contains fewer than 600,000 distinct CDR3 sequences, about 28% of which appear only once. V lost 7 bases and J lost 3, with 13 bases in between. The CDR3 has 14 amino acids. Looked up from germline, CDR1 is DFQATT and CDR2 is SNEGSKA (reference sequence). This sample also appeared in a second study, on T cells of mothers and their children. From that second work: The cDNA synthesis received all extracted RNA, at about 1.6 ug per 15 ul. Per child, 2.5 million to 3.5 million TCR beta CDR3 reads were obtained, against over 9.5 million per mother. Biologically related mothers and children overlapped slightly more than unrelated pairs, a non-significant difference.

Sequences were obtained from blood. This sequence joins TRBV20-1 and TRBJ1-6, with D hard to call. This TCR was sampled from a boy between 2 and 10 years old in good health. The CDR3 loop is CSVYSGHYNSPLHF. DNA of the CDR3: TGCAGTGTTTACTCCGGCCACTATAATTCACCCCTCCACTTT.